This T cell receptor (beta chain) was recovered during a study of control samples from healthy donors and cancer patients. The table came from immunoSEQ multiplex PCR; TCRdb's copy has only in-frame clones and leaves some out. The sample carries about 110,000 clones, roughly 88% recorded once. Looked up from germline, CDR1 is DFQATT and CDR2 is SNEGSKA (reference sequence). The CDR3 is 15 amino acids. Germline trimming cut 3 bases from V and 1 base from J; bases unmatched to any gene: 7. Sequencing input: PBMCs. This clonotype was sampled from a woman aged 60 to 75 with lung cancer. The rearrangement links TRBV20-1 to TRBJ1-1, with 8 bases fitting TRBD1. CDR3 sequence reads: CSASNYGTGNTEAFF. Here the CDR3 DNA reads TGCAGTGCTAGTAATTATGGGACAGGGAACACTGAAGCTTTCTTT.